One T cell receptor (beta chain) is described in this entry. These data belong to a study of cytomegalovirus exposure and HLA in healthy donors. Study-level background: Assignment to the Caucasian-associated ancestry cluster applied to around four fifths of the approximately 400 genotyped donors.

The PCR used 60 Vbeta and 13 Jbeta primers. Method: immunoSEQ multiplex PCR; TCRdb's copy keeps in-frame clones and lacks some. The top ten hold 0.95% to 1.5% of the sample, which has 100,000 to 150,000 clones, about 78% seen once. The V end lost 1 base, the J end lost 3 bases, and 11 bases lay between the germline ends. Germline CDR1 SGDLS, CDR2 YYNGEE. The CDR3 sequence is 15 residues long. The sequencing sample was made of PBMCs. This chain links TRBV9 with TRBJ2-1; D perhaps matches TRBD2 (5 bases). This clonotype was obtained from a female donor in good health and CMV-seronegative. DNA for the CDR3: TGTGCCAGCAGCGTAAGCGGTGGGGACTACAATGAGCAGTTCTTC. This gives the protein CASSVSGGDYNEQFF.